This T cell receptor beta chain is from a study of memory CD4+ T cells and cytomegalovirus serostatus. Whole-study context: Of the healthy Belgian adults, 9 were CMV seropositive and about 24 seronegative.

Trimming cost V 1 base and J 9 bases, with 31 bases left between them. Germline V gene lookup returns CDR1 LGHNA and CDR2 YSLEER. The CDR3 length is 20 residues. General study findings and limits: The CMV-associated TCR signature appears largely within the CD4+ memory repertoire.

Notes on this clone: Its target is not known.

Single viable CD3+CD4+CD8-CD45RO+ cells were sorted as the memory CD4+ T cells. Using immunoSEQ multiplex PCR, the repertoire was profiled, and TCRdb retains in-frame clones only, with some absent. Of 75,000 to 90,000 clones in the sample, about 85% were seen once. Sequenced material: memory CD4+ T cells from blood. The chain uses TRBV4-3 and TRBJ1-5; D remains unclear. The sequence derives from an adult in good health and CMV-seronegative. The CDR3 nucleotides read TGCGCCAGCAGCCAAGGGACCGCTCTAGCTAAGCTCCCCGCTGTGAGGCCCCAGCATTTT. Protein product: CASSQGTALAKLPAVRPQHF.